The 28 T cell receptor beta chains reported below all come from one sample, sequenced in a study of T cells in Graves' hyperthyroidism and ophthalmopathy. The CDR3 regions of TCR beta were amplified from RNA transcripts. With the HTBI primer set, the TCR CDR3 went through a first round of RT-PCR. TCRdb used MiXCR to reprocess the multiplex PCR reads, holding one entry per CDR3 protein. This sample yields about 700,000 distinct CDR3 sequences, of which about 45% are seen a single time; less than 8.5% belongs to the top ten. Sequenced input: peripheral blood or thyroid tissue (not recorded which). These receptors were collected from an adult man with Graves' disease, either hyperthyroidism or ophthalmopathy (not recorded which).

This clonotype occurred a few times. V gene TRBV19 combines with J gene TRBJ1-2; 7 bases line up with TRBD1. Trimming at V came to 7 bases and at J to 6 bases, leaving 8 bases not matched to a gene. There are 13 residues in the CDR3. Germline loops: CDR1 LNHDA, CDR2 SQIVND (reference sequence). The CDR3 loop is CASNRDSRNGYTF. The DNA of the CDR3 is TGTGCCAGTAACCGGGACAGTCGGAATGGCTACACCTTC.

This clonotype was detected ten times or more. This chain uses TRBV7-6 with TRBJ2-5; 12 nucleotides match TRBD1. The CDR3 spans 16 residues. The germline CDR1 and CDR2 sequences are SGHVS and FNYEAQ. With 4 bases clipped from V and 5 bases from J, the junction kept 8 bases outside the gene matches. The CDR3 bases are TGTGCCAGCAGCTCACCGGGACAGGGGGCGGAGGAGACCCAGTACTTC. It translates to CASSSPGQGAEETQYF.

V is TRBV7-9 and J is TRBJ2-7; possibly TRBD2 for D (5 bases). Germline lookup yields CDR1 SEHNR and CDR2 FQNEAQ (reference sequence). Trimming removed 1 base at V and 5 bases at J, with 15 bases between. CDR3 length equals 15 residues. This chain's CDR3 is CASSLEGRAGDEQYF. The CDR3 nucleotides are TGTGCCAGCAGCTTAGAAGGAAGGGCGGGCGACGAGCAGTACTTC.

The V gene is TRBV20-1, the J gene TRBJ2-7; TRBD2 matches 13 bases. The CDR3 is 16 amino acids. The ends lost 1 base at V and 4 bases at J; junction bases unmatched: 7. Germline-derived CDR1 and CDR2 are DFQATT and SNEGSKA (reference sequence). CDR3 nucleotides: TGCAGTGCTAGAGTGGTGGGACTAGCGGGGTTTTACGAGCAGTACTTC. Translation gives CSARVVGLAGFYEQYF.

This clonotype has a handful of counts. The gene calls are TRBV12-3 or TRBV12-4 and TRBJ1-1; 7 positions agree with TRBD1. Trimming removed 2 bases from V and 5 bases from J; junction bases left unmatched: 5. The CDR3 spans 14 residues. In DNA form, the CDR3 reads TGTGCCAGCAGTTTAACACAGGGGTGGACTGAAGCTTTCTTT. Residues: CASSLTQGWTEAFF.

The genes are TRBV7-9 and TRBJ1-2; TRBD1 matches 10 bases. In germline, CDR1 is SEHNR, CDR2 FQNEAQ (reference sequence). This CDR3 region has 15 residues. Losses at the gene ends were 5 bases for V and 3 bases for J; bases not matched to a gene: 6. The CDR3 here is CASSPGQGIYYGYTF. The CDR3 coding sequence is TGTGCCAGCAGCCCGGGACAGGGGATTTACTATGGCTACACCTTC.

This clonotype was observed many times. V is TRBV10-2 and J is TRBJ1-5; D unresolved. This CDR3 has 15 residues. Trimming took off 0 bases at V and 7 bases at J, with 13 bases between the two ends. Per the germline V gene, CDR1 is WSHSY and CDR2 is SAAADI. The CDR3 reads CASSESTWGFQPQHF. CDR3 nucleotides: TGCGCCAGCAGTGAGTCGACGTGGGGATTCCAGCCCCAGCATTTT.

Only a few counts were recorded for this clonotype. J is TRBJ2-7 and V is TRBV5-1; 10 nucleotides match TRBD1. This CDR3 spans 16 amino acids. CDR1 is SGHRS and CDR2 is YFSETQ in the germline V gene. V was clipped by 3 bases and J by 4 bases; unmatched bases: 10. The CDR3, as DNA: TGCGCCAGCAGCTCCTCTTTTGGGACAGGGGTTTACGAGCAGTACTTC. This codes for CASSSSFGTGVYEQYF.

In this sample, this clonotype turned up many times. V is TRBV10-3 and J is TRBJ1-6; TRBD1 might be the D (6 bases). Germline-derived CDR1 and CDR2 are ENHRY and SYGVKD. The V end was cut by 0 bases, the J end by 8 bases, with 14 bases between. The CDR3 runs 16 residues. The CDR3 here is CAISESRRGKDSPLHF. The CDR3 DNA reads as TGTGCCATCAGTGAGTCGAGGAGGGGGAAGGATTCACCCCTCCACTTT.

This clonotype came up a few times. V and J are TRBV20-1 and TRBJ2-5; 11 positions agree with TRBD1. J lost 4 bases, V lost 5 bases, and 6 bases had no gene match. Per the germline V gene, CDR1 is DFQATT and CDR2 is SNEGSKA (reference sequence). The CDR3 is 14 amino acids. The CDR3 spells CSAHPGTGGETQYF. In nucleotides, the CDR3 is TGCAGTGCTCATCCGGGGACAGGGGGAGAGACCCAGTACTTC.

The CDR3 is CATSEPGTSGGTYNEQYF. The DNA of the CDR3 is TGTGCCACCAGTGAACCCGGGACTAGCGGGGGGACCTACAATGAGCAGTACTTC. The chain carries TRBV24-1 and TRBJ2-7; 15 nucleotides agree with TRBD2. Trimming took 4 bases from V and 7 from J; bases not matched to a gene: 13. The germline V gene encodes CDR1 KGHDR and CDR2 SFDVKD. The CDR3 runs to 18 residues.

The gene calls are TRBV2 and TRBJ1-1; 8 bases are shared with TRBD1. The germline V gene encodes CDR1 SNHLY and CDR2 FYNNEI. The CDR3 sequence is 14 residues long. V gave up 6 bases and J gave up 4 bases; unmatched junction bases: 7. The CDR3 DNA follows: TGTGCCAGCAGACGGACAGGGATCCTCACTGAAGCTTTCTTT. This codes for CASRRTGILTEAFF.

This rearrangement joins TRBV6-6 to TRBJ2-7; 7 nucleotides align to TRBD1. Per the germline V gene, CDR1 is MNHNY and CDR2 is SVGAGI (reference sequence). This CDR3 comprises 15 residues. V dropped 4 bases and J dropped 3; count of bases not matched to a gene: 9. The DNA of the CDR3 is TGTGCCAGCAGTTTAGACGGGACAGCTGGCTACGAGCAGTACTTC. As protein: CASSLDGTAGYEQYF.

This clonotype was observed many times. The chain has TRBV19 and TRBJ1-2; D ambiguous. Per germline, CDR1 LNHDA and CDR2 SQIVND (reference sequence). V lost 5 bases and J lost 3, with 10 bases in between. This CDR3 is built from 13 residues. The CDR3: CASSPDLYYGYTF. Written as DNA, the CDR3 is TGTGCCAGTAGTCCCGATCTGTACTATGGCTACACCTTC.

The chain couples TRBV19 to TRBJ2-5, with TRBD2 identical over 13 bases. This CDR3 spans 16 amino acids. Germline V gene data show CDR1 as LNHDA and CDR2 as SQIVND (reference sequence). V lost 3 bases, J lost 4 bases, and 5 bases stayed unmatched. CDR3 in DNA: TGTGCCAGTAGTATCGGGACTAGCGGGGTTAGAGAGACCCAGTACTTC. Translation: CASSIGTSGVRETQYF.

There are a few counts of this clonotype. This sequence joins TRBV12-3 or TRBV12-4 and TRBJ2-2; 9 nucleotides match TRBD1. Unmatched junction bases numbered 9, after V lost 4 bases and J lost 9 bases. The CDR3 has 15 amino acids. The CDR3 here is CASSSGTGFSRELFF. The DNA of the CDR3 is TGTGCCAGCAGTTCCGGGACAGGGTTTAGCCGGGAGCTGTTTTTT.

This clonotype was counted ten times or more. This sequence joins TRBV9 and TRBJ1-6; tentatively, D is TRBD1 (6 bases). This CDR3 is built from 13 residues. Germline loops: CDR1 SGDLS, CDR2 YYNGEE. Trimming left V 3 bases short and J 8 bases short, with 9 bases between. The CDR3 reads CASSAGTYSPLHF. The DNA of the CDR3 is TGTGCCAGCAGCGCCGGGACATATTCACCCCTCCACTTT.

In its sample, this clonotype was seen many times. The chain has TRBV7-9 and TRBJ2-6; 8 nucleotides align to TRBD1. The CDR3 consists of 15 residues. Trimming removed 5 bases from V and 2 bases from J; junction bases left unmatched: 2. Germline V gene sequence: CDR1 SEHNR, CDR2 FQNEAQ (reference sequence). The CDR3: CASSQQGAGANVLTF. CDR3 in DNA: TGTGCCAGCAGCCAACAGGGGGCTGGGGCCAACGTCCTGACTTTC.

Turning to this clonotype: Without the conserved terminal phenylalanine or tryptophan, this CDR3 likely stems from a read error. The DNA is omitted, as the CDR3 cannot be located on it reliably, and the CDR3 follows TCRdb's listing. The CDR3 region is CASSLDGDSLSPLQS. V gene TRBV5-1 combines with J gene TRBJ1-6; the table's TRBD1 call for D was not verified on the DNA. A total of 15 residues make up the CDR3, ends included. Germline CDR1 SGHRS, CDR2 YFSETQ.

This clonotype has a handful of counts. The CDR3 here is CSARDTGGEEKLFF. CDR3 in DNA: TGCAGTGCTAGAGATACGGGAGGAGAAGAAAAACTGTTTTTT. The chain has TRBV20-1 and TRBJ1-4; unclear D gene. Germline assignment: CDR1 DFQATT and CDR2 SNEGSKA (reference sequence). The CDR3 length is 14 residues. Trimming left V 0 bases short and J 8 bases short, with 13 bases between.

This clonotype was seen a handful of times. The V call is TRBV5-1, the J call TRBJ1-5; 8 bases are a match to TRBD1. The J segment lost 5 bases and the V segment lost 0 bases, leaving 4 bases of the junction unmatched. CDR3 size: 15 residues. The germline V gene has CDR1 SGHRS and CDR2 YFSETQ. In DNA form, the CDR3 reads TGCGCCAGCAGCTTGGGACAGGGGATGGATCAGCCCCAGCATTTT. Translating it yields CASSLGQGMDQPQHF.

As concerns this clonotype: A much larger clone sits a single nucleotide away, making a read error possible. The CDR3 coding sequence is TGCAGCGTTGGTGGCATAATTGTCTACGAGCAGTACTTC. It is translated as CSVGGIIVYEQYF. This chain uses TRBV29-1 with TRBJ2-7; D remains unclear. The V end was cut by 4 bases, the J end by 3 bases, with 13 bases between. The CDR3 runs to 13 residues. CDR1 is SQVTM, CDR2 ANQGSEA, per germline.

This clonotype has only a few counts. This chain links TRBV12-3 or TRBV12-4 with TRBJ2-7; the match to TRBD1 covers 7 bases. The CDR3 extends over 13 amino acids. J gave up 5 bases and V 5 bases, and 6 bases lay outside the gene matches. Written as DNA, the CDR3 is TGTGCCAGCAGTCCGGGACAGATCCACGAGCAGTACTTC. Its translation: CASSPGQIHEQYF.

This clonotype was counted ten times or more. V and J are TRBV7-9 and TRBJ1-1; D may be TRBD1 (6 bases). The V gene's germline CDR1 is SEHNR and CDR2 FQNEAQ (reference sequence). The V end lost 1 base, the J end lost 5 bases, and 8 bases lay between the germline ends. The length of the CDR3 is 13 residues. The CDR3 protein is CASSLEDSTEAFF. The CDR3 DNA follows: TGTGCCAGCAGCTTAGAGGACAGTACTGAAGCTTTCTTT. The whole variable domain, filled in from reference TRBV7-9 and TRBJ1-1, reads DTGVSQNPRHKITKRGQNVTFRCDPISEHNRLYWYRQTLGQGPEFLTYFQNEAQLEKSRLLSDRFSAERPKGSFSTLEIQRTEQGDSAMYLCASSLEDSTEAFFGQGTRLTVV.

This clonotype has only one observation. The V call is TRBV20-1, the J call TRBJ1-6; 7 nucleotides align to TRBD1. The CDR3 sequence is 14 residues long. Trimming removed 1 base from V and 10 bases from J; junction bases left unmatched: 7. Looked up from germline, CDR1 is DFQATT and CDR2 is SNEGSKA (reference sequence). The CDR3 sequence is CSARAGQGVSPLHF. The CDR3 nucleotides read TGCAGTGCTAGAGCGGGGCAGGGGGTCTCACCCCTCCACTTT.

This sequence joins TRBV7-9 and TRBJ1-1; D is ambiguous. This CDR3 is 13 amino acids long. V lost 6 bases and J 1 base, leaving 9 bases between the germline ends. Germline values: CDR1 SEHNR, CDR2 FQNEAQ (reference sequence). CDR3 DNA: TGTGCCAGCAGTAAACGACAGAACACTGAAGCTTTCTTT. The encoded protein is CASSKRQNTEAFF.

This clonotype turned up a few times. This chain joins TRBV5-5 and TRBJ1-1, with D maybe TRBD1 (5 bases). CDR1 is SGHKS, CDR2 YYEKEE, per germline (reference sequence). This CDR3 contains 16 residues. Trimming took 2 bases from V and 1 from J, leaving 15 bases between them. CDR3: CASSLGGTDWNTEAFF. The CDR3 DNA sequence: TGTGCCAGCAGCTTAGGCGGGACCGACTGGAACACTGAAGCTTTCTTT.

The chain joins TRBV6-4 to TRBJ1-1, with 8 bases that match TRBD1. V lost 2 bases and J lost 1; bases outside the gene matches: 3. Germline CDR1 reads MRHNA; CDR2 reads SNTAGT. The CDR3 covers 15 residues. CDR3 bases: TGTGCCAGCAGTGACCCGGGACAGGCGAACACTGAAGCTTTCTTT. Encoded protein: CASSDPGQANTEAFF.